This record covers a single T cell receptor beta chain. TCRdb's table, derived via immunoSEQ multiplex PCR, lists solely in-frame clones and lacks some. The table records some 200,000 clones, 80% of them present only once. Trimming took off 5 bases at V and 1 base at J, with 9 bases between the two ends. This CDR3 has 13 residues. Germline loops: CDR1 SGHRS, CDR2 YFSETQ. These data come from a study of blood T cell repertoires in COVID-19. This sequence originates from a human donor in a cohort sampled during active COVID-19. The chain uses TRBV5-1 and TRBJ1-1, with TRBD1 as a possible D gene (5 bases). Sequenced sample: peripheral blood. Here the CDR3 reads CASRWGWNTEAFF. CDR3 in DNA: TGCGCCAGCAGATGGGGCTGGAACACTGAAGCTTTCTTT. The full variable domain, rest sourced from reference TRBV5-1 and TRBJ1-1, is KAGVTQTPRYLIKTRGQQVTLSCSPISGHRSVSWYQQTPGQGLQFLFEYFSETQRNKGNFPGRFSGRQFSNSRSEMNVSTLELGDSALYLCASRWGWNTEAFFGQGTRLTVV.